The 9 T cell receptor beta chains reported below all come from one sample, sequenced in a study of blood T cell repertoires in COVID-19. Generated by immunoSEQ multiplex PCR, the TCRdb table keeps only in-frame clones and is missing some. In the table there are roughly 150,000 clones, roughly 90% of which are singletons. Sequencing input: peripheral blood. The receptors come from a man between 60 and 75 years old with active or convalescent COVID-19.

J is TRBJ1-1 and V is TRBV5-5; tentatively, D is TRBD1 (6 bases). The length of the CDR3 is 13 residues. CDR1 is SGHKS, CDR2 YYEKEE, per germline (reference sequence). Trimming left V 3 bases short and J 12 bases short, with 18 bases between. CDR3 sequence (DNA): TGTGCCAGCAGCTCCACTCCTGACAGGTCTACTTTCTTT. Translating it yields CASSSTPDRSTFF.

The sample holds one count of this clone. This chain joins TRBV28 and TRBJ1-1, with D perhaps matching TRBD1 (5 bases). Germline assignment: CDR1 MDHEN and CDR2 SYDVKM. V was shortened by 2 bases and J by 7 bases, with 14 bases between the two germline ends. The CDR3 runs to 14 residues. The DNA of the CDR3 is TGTGCCAGCAGTTTAAGGACAATCGCTAATGAAGCTTTCTTT. Translation: CASSLRTIANEAFF.

The V and J genes are TRBV5-1 and TRBJ2-2; 7 bases align to TRBD2. Trimming at V came to 1 base and at J to 7 bases, leaving 4 bases not matched to a gene. This CDR3 comprises 14 residues. Germline V gene lookup returns CDR1 SGHRS and CDR2 YFSETQ. The CDR3 loop is CASSLSGNSGELFF. DNA of the CDR3: TGCGCCAGCAGCTTGAGCGGGAATAGCGGGGAGCTGTTTTTT.

The chain uses TRBV6-1 and TRBJ2-7, with 7 bases identical to TRBD1. The V and J ends lost 0 bases and 2 bases, in that order; junction bases with no gene match: 4. Germline CDR1 MNHNS, CDR2 SASEGT. The CDR3 contains 15 residues. The CDR3 protein is CASSEATGAAYEQYF. CDR3 DNA sequence: TGTGCCAGCAGTGAAGCCACAGGGGCCGCCTACGAGCAGTACTTC.

The J gene is TRBJ1-2, the V gene TRBV6-2 or TRBV6-3, with a tentative D call TRBD1 (5 bases). V was shortened by 4 bases and J by 5 bases, with 8 bases between the two germline ends. This CDR3 contains 12 residues. CDR1 is MNHEY and CDR2 is SVGEGT in the germline V gene. Written as DNA, the CDR3 is TGTGCCAGCAGTTGGGGGACTTATGGCTACACCTTC. Translated: CASSWGTYGYTF.

This chain connects TRBV19 to TRBJ2-7; D is unclear. CDR1 and CDR2 (germline): LNHDA, SQIVND (reference sequence). With 1 base removed from V and 1 base from J, the gap between germline ends came to 11 bases. CDR3 length: 15 residues. The CDR3 bases are TGTGCCAGTAGTATAGGGGCTGCACCTTCCTACGAGCAGTACTTC. Protein: CASSIGAAPSYEQYF.

The DNA for the CDR3 is TGTGCCAGCAGCTTAGGTCTTTTCTCTGGAAACACCATATATTTT. Translated: CASSLGLFSGNTIYF. The chain joins TRBV7-2 to TRBJ1-3; D ambiguous. CDR1 is SGHTA, CDR2 FQGNSA, per germline. Trimming took off 1 base at V and 0 bases at J, with 7 bases between the two ends. This CDR3 contains 15 residues.

The rearrangement joins TRBV7-8 to TRBJ1-6; unclear D gene. The V gene's germline CDR1 is SGHVS and CDR2 FQNEAQ. This CDR3 region has 16 residues. Trimming cost V 7 bases and J 6 bases, with 19 bases left between them. CDR3 amino acids: CASTLGRRLSNSPLHF. The CDR3 nucleotides are TGTGCCAGCACCCTAGGTAGGCGCCTGAGTAATTCACCCCTCCACTTT.

The rearrangement uses TRBV5-1 and TRBJ2-7; 10 bases map to TRBD1. The CDR3 has 14 amino acids. After removal of 3 bases from V and 2 bases from J, the junction contained 2 bases not matched to a gene. The germline V gene has CDR1 SGHRS and CDR2 YFSETQ. The CDR3: CASSSGQGAYEQYF. Here the CDR3 DNA reads TGCGCCAGCAGCTCCGGACAGGGGGCCTACGAGCAGTACTTC.